This TCR beta chain emerged from a study of blood T cell dynamics during melanoma immunotherapy. Background on the study: Standard first-line treatment here was pembrolizumab or nivolumab plus ipilimumab in metastatic melanoma.

Germline V gives CDR1 MRHNA, CDR2 SNTAGT. The CDR3 length is 14 residues. V dropped 5 bases and J dropped 6; count of bases not matched to a gene: 5. The study's findings and limits: Unlike progressors, later disease-control patients had W3 repertoires gaining clonality or diversity.

Clones were read by immunoSEQ multiplex PCR, and TCRdb kept only the in-frame ones, dropping some. The table has more than 10,000 clones, roughly 90% seen once. Comments on this clone: Its antigen is currently unknown.

Time point in this sample: pre-treatment baseline. Specimen: blood, collected from a patient treated with checkpoint blockade. The receptor was derived from a human donor with melanoma. The gene calls are TRBV6-4 and TRBJ2-2; TRBD1 agrees at 8 bases. CDR3 in amino acids: CASSRGQGAGELFF. Written as DNA, the CDR3 is TGTGCCAGCAGTCGAGGACAGGGCGCCGGGGAGCTGTTTTTT.